These 9 T cell receptor beta chains originate from one sample sequenced in a study of cytomegalovirus exposure and HLA in healthy donors. The PCR used 60 Vbeta and 13 Jbeta primers. Produced via immunoSEQ multiplex PCR; TCRdb's table is partial and in-frame only. The data hold 180,000 or so clones, with about four fifths observed a single time. The sequenced sample consisted of PBMCs. The receptors were sampled from a woman in her 30s in good health and CMV-seronegative.

This clone appeared once. This sequence joins TRBV5-6 and TRBJ1-2; 7 positions match TRBD1. The CDR3 spans 13 residues. CDR1 is SGHDT, CDR2 YYEEEE, per germline. J was trimmed by 4 bases and V by 1 base; bases with no gene match: 1. For the CDR3, the DNA is TGTGCCAGCAGCTTGAACAGGGGCTATGGCTACACCTTC. Translated: CASSLNRGYGYTF. The full variable domain, its missing parts supplied by reference TRBV5-6 and TRBJ1-2, is DAGVTQSPTHLIKTRGQQVTLRCSPKSGHDTVSWYQQALGQGPQFIFQYYEEEERQRGNFPDRFSGHQFPNYSSELNVNALLLGDSALYLCASSLNRGYGYTFGSGTRLTVV.

The chain couples TRBV4-3 to TRBJ2-7, with 10 bases identical to TRBD2. The CDR3 consists of 18 residues. J lost 2 bases, V lost 0 bases, and 10 bases had no gene match. The germline gives CDR1 LGHNA, CDR2 YSLEER. The CDR3 bases are TGCGCCAGCAGCCAAGAGTCAGGACTAGCGGAGTTCCCCTACGAGCAGTACTTC. This encodes CASSQESGLAEFPYEQYF.

This clone was picked up many times. This chain joins TRBV18 and TRBJ2-3, with a possible D match to TRBD1 (5 bases). The CDR3 contains 15 residues. V was trimmed by 5 bases and J by 0 bases, leaving 12 bases between them. Germline V gives CDR1 KGHSH, CDR2 LQKENI. CDR3 amino acids: CASSLDRSSTDTQYF. The CDR3 nucleotides are TGTGCCAGCTCATTAGACAGATCTAGCACAGATACGCAGTATTTT.

The chain recombines TRBV5-1 with TRBJ1-1, with 9 nucleotides matching TRBD1. Looked up from germline, CDR1 is SGHRS and CDR2 is YFSETQ. This CDR3 is built from 15 residues. The V gene end was trimmed by 1 base and the J gene end by 1 base; junction bases not matched to a gene: 2. The CDR3 DNA reads TGCGCCAGCAGCTTGCGGGGACAGGGGAACACTGAAGCTTTCTTT. Translated, it gives CASSLRGQGNTEAFF.

The chain is built from TRBV29-1 and TRBJ1-3, with D unclear. Germline V lookup: CDR1 SQVTM, CDR2 ANQGSEA. V shed 4 bases and J shed 0 bases, with 10 bases lying between them. CDR3 length: 14 amino acids. The CDR3 nucleotides are TGCAGCGTTGCACCAGATTTCTCTGGAAACACCATATATTTT. This encodes CSVAPDFSGNTIYF.

This clone has only a few counts. The rearrangement joins TRBV10-1 to TRBJ2-7, with TRBD1 matching 7 bases. CDR3 length: 14 residues. Germline V gene lookup returns CDR1 WNHNN and CDR2 SYGVQD (reference sequence). Unmatched junction bases numbered 10, after V lost 6 bases and J lost 5 bases. This chain's CDR3 is CASSRQGSVHEQYF. CDR3 coding DNA: TGCGCCAGCAGCCGACAGGGTTCTGTCCACGAGCAGTACTTC.

The chain combines TRBV7-9 with TRBJ1-5, with D possibly matching TRBD1 (6 bases). Germline CDR1 and CDR2: SEHNR and FQNEAQ (reference sequence). The ends were cut back, 5 bases at V and 7 bases at J, with 18 bases in the middle. The CDR3 consists of 15 residues. The CDR3 reads CASSGDWGQGQPQHF. DNA for the CDR3: TGTGCCAGCAGCGGTGATTGGGGGCAGGGCCAGCCCCAGCATTTT. The full variable domain, rest sourced from reference TRBV7-9 and TRBJ1-5, is DTGVSQNPRHKITKRGQNVTFRCDPISEHNRLYWYRQTLGQGPEFLTYFQNEAQLEKSRLLSDRFSAERPKGSFSTLEIQRTEQGDSAMYLCASSGDWGQGQPQHFGDGTRLSIL.

This clone was recorded a few times. V gene TRBV6-5 combines with J gene TRBJ1-2; maybe TRBD1 (5 bases). Germline V CDR1 and CDR2: MNHEY, SVGAGI. CDR3 length: 15 residues. V was cut by 10 bases and J by 3 bases, with 21 bases left in between. CDR3 sequence reads: CATNSFVRQYYGYTF. In nucleotides, the CDR3 is TGTGCCACCAATTCGTTCGTAAGACAGTACTATGGCTACACCTTC.

The V and J genes are TRBV19 and TRBJ1-6, with D maybe TRBD1 (5 bases). Looked up from germline, CDR1 is LNHDA and CDR2 is SQIVND (reference sequence). Trimming removed 6 bases at V and 14 bases at J, with 14 bases between. The CDR3 covers 12 residues. The CDR3 coding sequence is TGTGCCAGTAGCGACAGTCAGTGGACCCTCCACTTT. It specifies CASSDSQWTLHF.